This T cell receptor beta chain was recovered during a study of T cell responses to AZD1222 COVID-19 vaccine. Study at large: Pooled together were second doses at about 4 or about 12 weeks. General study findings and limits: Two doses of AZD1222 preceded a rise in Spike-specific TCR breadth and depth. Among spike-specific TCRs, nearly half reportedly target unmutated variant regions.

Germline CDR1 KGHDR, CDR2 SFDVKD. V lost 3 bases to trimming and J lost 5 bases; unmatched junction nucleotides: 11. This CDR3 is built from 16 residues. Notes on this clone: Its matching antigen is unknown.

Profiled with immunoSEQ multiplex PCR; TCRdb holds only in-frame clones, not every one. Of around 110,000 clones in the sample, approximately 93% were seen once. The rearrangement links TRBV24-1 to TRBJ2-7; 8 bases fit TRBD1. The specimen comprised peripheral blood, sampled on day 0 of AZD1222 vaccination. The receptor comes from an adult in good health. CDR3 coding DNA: TGTGCCACCAGTGATCCCATTAAGACAGGGGACCACGAGCAGTACTTC. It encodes CATSDPIKTGDHEQYF.